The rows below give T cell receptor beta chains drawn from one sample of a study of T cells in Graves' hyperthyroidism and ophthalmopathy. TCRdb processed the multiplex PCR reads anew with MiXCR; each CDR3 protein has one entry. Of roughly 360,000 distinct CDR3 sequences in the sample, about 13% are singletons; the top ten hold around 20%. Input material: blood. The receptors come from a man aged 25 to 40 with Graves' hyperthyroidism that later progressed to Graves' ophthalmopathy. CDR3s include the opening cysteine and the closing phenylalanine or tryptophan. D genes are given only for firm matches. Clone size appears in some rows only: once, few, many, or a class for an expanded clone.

CSARDRVAEKLFF	TGCAGTGCTAGAGACAGGGTGGCTGAAAAACTGTTTTTT	TRBJ1-4	few	TRBV20-1	NA
CASRPRTGEGQPQHF	TGTGCCAGTAGACCACGGACAGGGGAGGGGCAGCCCCAGCATTTT	TRBJ1-5	NA	TRBV19	TRBD1
CASSLAMDSGRRKEKLFF	TGTGCCAGCAGCTTGGCCATGGACAGTGGGCGTAGGAAAGAAAAACTGTTTTTT	TRBJ1-4	NA	TRBV5-8	NA
CASSPTGARSSYNEQFF	TGTGCCAGCAGCCCCACCGGGGCCAGGAGCTCCTACAATGAGCAGTTCTTC	TRBJ2-1	NA	TRBV5-4	NA
CASSPGALAGYEQYF	TGTGCCAGCAGCCCGGGGGCCCTAGCGGGGTACGAGCAGTACTTC	TRBJ2-7	NA	TRBV7-2	TRBD2
CASARDRDNYGYTF	TGTGCCAGCGCTAGAGACAGGGATAACTATGGCTACACCTTC	TRBJ1-2	many	TRBV6-1	TRBD1
CASGRKRSTDTQYF	TGTGCCAGCGGCCGAAAACGTAGCACAGATACGCAGTATTTT	TRBJ2-3	few	TRBV27	NA
CASSQRAGNTGELFF	TGTGCCAGCAGTCAACGAGCGGGGAACACCGGGGAGCTGTTTTTT	TRBJ2-2	many	TRBV2	NA
CASSTAPTGNSYEQYF	TGTGCCAGTAGTACAGCCCCGACGGGAAACTCCTACGAGCAGTACTTC	TRBJ2-7	NA	TRBV19	NA
CASSQVWGGIINEQFF	TGTGCCAGCAGCCAAGTATGGGGGGGAATTATCAATGAGCAGTTCTTC	TRBJ2-1	NA	TRBV4-2	TRBD2
CASRRWGPYEQYF	TGTGCCAGCAGACGTTGGGGGCCCTACGAGCAGTACTTC	TRBJ2-7	many	TRBV28	NA
CASSTTGQFEPLHF	TGTGCCAGCAGTACCACGGGACAGTTCGAGCCCCTCCACTTT	TRBJ1-6	NA	TRBV12-3/TRBV12-4	TRBD1
CASSLRAGGSYNEQFF	TGTGCCAGCAGCTTAAGAGCGGGGGGGTCCTACAATGAGCAGTTCTTC	TRBJ2-1	NA	TRBV7-6	TRBD2
CASSVSRANTGELFF	TGTGCCAGCAGCGTATCAAGGGCGAACACCGGGGAGCTGTTTTTT	TRBJ2-2	many	TRBV11-2	NA
CASSFWDAGSYEQYF	TGTGCCAGCAGCTTCTGGGACGCAGGGAGCTACGAGCAGTACTTC	TRBJ2-7	many	TRBV7-9	NA
CASSSPTALAGVNNEQFF	TGTGCCAGCAGCTCCCCAACCGCACTAGCGGGGGTTAACAATGAGCAGTTCTTC	TRBJ2-1	few	TRBV13	TRBD2
CASSLGWADTQYF	TGTGCCAGCAGCTTAGGATGGGCAGATACGCAGTATTTT	TRBJ2-3	many	TRBV7-9	NA
CASSLNRVGYTF	TGTGCCAGCAGTTTAAACAGGGTTGGCTACACCTTC	TRBJ1-2	few	TRBV28	NA
CASSLTGYGDSGEPQHF	TGTGCCAGCAGCCTGACAGGGTATGGAGATAGCGGGGAGCCCCAGCATTTT	TRBJ1-5	many	TRBV28	TRBD1
CASSSQGGHSGNTIYF	TGTGCCAGCAGCTCCCAGGGGGGCCACTCTGGAAACACCATATATTTT	TRBJ1-3	few	TRBV7-9	TRBD1
CASSLALRQLGYTF	TGTGCCAGCAGCCTAGCTTTGAGACAGCTCGGCTACACCTTC	TRBJ1-2	NA	TRBV14	NA
CASSSYRDIGNNQPQHF	TGTGCCAGCAGTTCATACCGGGACATCGGTAACAATCAGCCCCAGCATTTT	TRBJ1-5	few	TRBV27	NA
CASSQEVRSGGATSTDTQYF	TGCGCCAGCAGCCAAGAGGTGAGAAGCGGGGGGGCCACAAGCACAGATACGCAGTATTTT	TRBJ2-3	NA	TRBV4-1	TRBD2
CASSFPTDTQYF	TGTGCCAGCAGTTTCCCCACAGATACGCAGTATTTT	TRBJ2-3	many	TRBV28	NA
CASRPQGSQPQHF	TGTGCCAGCAGACCCCAGGGGTCTCAGCCCCAGCATTTT	TRBJ1-5	NA	TRBV6-1	NA
CASSHVTRDTEAFF	TGTGCCAGCAGTCACGTCACGAGGGACACTGAAGCTTTCTTT	TRBJ1-1	many	TRBV12-3/TRBV12-4	NA
CASNGPNQETQYF	TGTGCCAGCAATGGGCCAAACCAAGAGACCCAGTACTTC	TRBJ2-5	NA	TRBV9	NA
CASRGQGGSYEQYF	TGCGCCAGCCGGGGACAGGGGGGATCCTACGAGCAGTACTTC	TRBJ2-7	many	TRBV5-1	TRBD1
CASSLKTRRRALLYNEQFF	TGTGCCAGCAGTTTAAAAACCCGCCGCCGGGCCCTACTCTACAATGAGCAGTTCTTC	TRBJ2-1	NA	TRBV12-3/TRBV12-4	NA
CASSSPGFEKLFF	TGCGCCAGCAGCTCCCCGGGCTTCGAAAAACTGTTTTTT	TRBJ1-4	NA	TRBV5-1	NA
CASSFWLGTEAFF	TGTGCCAGCAGTTTCTGGTTAGGGACTGAAGCTTTCTTT	TRBJ1-1	NA	TRBV12-3/TRBV12-4	NA
CASSRTSGVAGTGELFF	TGTGCCAGCAGCCGGACTAGCGGGGTAGCTGGCACCGGGGAGCTGTTTTTT	TRBJ2-2	many	TRBV6-1	TRBD2
CASSVGFLYSPLHF	TGTGCCAGCAGTGTAGGGTTCCTGTATTCACCCCTCCACTTT	TRBJ1-6	many	TRBV2	NA
CASSQDSADTQYF	TGTGCCAGCAGCCAAGATAGCGCAGATACGCAGTATTTT	TRBJ2-3	many	TRBV3-1	NA
CASTPIRGGPLHF	TGTGCCAGCACCCCGATAAGGGGAGGACCCCTCCACTTT	TRBJ1-6	few	TRBV6-4	NA
CASSPESYEQYF	TGCGCCAGCAGCCCTGAGAGCTACGAGCAGTACTTC	TRBJ2-7	many	TRBV5-1	NA
CASSSRLAGPDTQYF	TGTGCCAGCAGCTCAAGACTAGCGGGCCCAGATACGCAGTATTTT	TRBJ2-3	many	TRBV7-9	TRBD2
CAWSVTGYQPQHF	TGTGCCTGGAGTGTGACGGGCTATCAGCCCCAGCATTTT	TRBJ1-5	many	TRBV30	NA
CASSAHANTEAFF	TGTGCCAGCAGCGCACACGCGAACACTGAAGCTTTCTTT	TRBJ1-1	many	TRBV9	NA
CASSPGTGSEQYF	TGTGCCAGCAGTCCTGGGACAGGAAGCGAGCAGTACTTC	TRBJ2-7	many	TRBV12-3/TRBV12-4	TRBD1
CASGGGGVTYEQYF	TGTGCCAGCGGGGGGGGAGGAGTTACCTACGAGCAGTACTTC	TRBJ2-7	many	TRBV6-2/TRBV6-3	TRBD2
CASSLPWSEKLFF	TGTGCCAGCAGCTTACCCTGGTCGGAAAAACTGTTTTTT	TRBJ1-4	many	TRBV7-9	NA
CSAGSGGQINEQFF	TGCAGTGCTGGTAGCGGGGGCCAAATCAATGAGCAGTTCTTC	TRBJ2-1	many	TRBV20-1	TRBD2
CASSQGRGLNTGELFF	TGCGCCAGCAGCCAAGGGCGGGGGCTGAACACCGGGGAGCTGTTTTTT	TRBJ2-2	NA	TRBV4-1	NA
CSARATGSSYNEQFF	TGCAGTGCTAGAGCCACCGGGAGCTCCTACAATGAGCAGTTCTTC	TRBJ2-1	NA	TRBV20-1	NA
CRVAGGPLEQYF	TGCAGAGTAGCGGGGGGACCGCTCGAGCAGTACTTC	TRBJ2-7	many	TRBV20-1	TRBD2
CASSLEQGEGKLFF	TGCGCCAGCAGCTTGGAACAGGGCGAGGGAAAACTGTTTTTT	TRBJ1-4	NA	TRBV5-1	NA
CASSTTRKETQYF	TGTGCCAGCAGCACCACTAGAAAGGAGACCCAGTACTTC	TRBJ2-5	many	TRBV11-2	NA
CASSLMTGANYGYTF	TGCGCCAGCAGCTTGATGACAGGGGCGAACTATGGCTACACCTTC	TRBJ1-2	many	TRBV5-1	TRBD1
CSAREDSNQPQHF	TGCAGTGCTAGAGAGGATAGCAATCAGCCCCAGCATTTT	TRBJ1-5	many	TRBV20-1	NA
CASSVGQGASYNEQFF	TGTGCCAGCAGCGTAGGACAGGGGGCGTCCTACAATGAGCAGTTCTTC	TRBJ2-1	few	TRBV9	TRBD1